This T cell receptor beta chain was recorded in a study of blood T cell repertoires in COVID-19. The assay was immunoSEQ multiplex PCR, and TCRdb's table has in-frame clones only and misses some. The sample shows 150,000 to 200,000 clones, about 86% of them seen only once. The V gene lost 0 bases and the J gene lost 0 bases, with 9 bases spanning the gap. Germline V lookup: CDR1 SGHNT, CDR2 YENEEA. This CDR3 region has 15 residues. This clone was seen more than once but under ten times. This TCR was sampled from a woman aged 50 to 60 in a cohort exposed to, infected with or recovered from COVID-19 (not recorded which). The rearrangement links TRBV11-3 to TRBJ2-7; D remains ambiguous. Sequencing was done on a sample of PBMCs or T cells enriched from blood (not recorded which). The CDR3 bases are TGTGCCAGCAGCTTAGATCCACAGCACTCCTACGAGCAGTACTTC. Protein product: CASSLDPQHSYEQYF.